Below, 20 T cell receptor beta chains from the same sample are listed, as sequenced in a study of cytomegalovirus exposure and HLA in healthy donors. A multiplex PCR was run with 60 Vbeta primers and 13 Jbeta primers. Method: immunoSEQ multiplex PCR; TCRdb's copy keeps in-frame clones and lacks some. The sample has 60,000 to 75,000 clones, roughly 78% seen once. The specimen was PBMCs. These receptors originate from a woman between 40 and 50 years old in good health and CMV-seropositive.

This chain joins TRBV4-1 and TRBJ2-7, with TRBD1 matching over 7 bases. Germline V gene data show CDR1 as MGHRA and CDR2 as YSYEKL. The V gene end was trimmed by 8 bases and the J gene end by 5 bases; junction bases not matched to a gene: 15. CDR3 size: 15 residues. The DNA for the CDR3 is TGCGCCAGCGGCGACAGGGCGGGCCCTGAGAACGAGCAGTACTTC. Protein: CASGDRAGPENEQYF.

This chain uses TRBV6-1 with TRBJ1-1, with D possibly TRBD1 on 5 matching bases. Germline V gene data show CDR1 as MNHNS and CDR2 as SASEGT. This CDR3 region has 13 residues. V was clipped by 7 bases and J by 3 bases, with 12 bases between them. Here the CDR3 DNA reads TGTGCCAGCATGTTCGGGGGACACACTGAAGCTTTCTTT. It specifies CASMFGGHTEAFF.

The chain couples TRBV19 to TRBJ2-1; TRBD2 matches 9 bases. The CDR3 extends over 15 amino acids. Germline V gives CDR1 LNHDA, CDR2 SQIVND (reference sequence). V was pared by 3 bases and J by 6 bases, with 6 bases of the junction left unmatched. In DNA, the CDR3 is TGTGCCAGTAGTATCCTAGCGGGGTTTGGCAATGAGCAGTTCTTC. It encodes CASSILAGFGNEQFF.

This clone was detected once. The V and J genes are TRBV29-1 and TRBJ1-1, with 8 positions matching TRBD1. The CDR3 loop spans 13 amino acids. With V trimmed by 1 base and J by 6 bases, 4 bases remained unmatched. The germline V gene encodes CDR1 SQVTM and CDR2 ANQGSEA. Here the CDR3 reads CSVEGQGMSEAFF. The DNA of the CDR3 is TGCAGCGTTGAAGGACAGGGGATGTCTGAAGCTTTCTTT.

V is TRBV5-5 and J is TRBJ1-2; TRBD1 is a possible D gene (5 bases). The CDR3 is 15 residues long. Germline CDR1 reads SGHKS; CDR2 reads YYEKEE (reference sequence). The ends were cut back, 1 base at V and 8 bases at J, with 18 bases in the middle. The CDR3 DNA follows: TGTGCCAGCAGCTTGAGTGTCGGGGGAGATGGAGGCTACACCTTC. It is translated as CASSLSVGGDGGYTF.

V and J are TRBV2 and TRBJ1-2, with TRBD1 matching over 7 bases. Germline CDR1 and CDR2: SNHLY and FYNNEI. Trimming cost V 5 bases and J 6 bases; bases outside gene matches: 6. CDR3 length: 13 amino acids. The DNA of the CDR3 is TGTGCCAGCAGTAGAGACAGGGAGGATGGCTACACCTTC. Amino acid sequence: CASSRDREDGYTF.

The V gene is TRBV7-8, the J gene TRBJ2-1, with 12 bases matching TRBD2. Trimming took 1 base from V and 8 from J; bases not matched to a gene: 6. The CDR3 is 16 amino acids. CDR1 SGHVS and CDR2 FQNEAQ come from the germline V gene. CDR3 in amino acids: CASSLVASGGAYEQFF. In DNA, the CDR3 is TGTGCCAGCAGCTTAGTGGCTAGCGGGGGGGCCTATGAGCAGTTCTTC.

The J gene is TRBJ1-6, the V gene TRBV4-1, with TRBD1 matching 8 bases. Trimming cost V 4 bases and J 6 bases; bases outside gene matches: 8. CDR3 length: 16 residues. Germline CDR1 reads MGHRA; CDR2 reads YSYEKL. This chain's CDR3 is CASSLATGAANSPLHF. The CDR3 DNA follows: TGCGCCAGCAGCCTGGCGACAGGGGCGGCTAATTCACCCCTCCACTTT.

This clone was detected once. Here the CDR3 reads CASSYIRTGDEQYF. The CDR3 coding sequence is TGTGCCAGCAGTTACATAAGGACAGGGGACGAGCAGTACTTC. The rearrangement uses TRBV6-6 and TRBJ2-5; 9 nucleotides line up with TRBD1. The J call could be wrong; TRBJ2-7 is a better fit for the DNA end. The CDR3 length is 14 residues. CDR1 MNHNY and CDR2 SVGAGI come from the germline V gene (reference sequence).

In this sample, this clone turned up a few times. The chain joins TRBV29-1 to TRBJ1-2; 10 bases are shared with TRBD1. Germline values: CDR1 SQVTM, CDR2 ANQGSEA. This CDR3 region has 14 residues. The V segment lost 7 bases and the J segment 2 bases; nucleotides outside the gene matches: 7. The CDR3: CSATRDRGNYGYTF. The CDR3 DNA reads TGCAGCGCCACCAGGGACAGGGGCAACTATGGCTACACCTTC.

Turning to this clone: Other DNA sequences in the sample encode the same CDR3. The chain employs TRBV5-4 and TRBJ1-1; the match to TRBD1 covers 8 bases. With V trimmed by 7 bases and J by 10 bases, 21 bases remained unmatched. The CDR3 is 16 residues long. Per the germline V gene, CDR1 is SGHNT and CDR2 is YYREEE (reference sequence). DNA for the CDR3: TGTGCCAGCTACATTATGGGACAGGTCAGGGGTGGAGGAGCTTTCTTT. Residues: CASYIMGQVRGGGAFF.

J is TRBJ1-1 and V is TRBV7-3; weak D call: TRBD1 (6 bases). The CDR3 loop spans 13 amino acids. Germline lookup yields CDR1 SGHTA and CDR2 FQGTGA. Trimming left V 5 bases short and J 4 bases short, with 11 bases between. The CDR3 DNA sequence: TGTGCCAGCAGCCAAGGACAGTTCACTGAAGCTTTCTTT. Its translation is CASSQGQFTEAFF.

CDR3 nucleotides: TGTGCCAGCAGCTTTGGACCGGGGCAAGAGACCCAGTACTTC. It specifies CASSFGPGQETQYF. The rearrangement links TRBV6-1 to TRBJ2-5, with D possibly being TRBD2 (5 bases). The V gene's germline CDR1 is MNHNS and CDR2 SASEGT. CDR3 size: 14 residues. V was clipped by 6 bases and J by 2 bases, with 13 bases between them.

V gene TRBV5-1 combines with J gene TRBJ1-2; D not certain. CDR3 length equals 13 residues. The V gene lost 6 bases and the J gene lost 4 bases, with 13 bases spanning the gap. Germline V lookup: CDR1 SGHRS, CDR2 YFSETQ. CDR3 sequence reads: CASTLDGIYGYTF. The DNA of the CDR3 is TGCGCCAGCACTTTGGACGGGATCTATGGCTACACCTTC.

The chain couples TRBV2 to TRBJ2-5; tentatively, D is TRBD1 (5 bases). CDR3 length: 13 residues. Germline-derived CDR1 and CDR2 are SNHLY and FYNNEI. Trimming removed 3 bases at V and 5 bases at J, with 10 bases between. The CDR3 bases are TGTGCCAGCAGTGATGGGGCGTTGGAGACCCAGTACTTC. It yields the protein CASSDGALETQYF.

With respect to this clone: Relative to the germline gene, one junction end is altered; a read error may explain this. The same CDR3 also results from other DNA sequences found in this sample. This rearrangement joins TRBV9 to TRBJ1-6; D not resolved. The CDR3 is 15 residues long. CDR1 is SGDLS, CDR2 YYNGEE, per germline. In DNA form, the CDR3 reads TGTGCCAGCAGCGTCGGTCGAGTCTATAATTCCCCCCTCCACTTT. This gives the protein CASSVGRVYNSPLHF.

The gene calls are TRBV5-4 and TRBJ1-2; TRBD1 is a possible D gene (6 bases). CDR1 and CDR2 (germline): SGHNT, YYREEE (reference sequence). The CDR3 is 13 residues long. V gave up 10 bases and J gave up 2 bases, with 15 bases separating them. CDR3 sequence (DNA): TGTGCCGCCCGTCCAGGGGCGAACTATGGCTACACCTTC. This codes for CAARPGANYGYTF.

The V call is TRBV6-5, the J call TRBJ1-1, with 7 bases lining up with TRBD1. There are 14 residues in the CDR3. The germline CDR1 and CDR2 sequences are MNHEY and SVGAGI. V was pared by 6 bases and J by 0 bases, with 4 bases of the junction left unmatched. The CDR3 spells CASRGQAVNTEAFF. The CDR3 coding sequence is TGTGCCAGCAGAGGACAGGCCGTGAACACTGAAGCTTTCTTT.

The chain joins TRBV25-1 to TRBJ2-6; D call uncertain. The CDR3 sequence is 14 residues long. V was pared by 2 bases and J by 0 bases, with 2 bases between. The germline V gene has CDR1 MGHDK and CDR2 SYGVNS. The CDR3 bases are TGTGCCAGCAGTGAACTCTCTGGGGCCAACGTCCTGACTTTC. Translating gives CASSELSGANVLTF.

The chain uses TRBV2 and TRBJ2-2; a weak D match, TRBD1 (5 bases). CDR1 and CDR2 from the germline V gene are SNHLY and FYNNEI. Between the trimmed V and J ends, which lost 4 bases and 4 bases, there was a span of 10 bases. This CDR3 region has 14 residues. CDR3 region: CASSVGQGTGELFF. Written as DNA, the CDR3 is TGTGCCAGCAGTGTGGGGCAGGGCACCGGGGAGCTGTTTTTT.